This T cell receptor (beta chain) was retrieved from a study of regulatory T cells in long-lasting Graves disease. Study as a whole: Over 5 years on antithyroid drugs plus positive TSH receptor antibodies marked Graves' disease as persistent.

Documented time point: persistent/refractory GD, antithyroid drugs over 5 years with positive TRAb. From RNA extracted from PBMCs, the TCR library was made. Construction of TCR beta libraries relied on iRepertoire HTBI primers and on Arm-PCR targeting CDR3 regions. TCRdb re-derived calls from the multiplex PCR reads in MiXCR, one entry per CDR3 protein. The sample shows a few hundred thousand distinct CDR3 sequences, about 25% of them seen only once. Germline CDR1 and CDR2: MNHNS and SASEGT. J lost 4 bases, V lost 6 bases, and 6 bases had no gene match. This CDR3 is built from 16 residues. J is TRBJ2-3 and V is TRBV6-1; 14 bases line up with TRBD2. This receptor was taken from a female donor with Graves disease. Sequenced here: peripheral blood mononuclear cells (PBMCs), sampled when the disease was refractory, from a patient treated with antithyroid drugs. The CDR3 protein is CASSLGLAGDADTQYF. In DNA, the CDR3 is TGTGCCAGCAGCCTGGGACTAGCGGGAGACGCAGATACGCAGTATTTT.